This entry lists 23 T cell receptor beta chains sequenced from one sample in a study of shared clonotypes between healthy human individuals. The table came from immunoSEQ multiplex PCR; TCRdb's copy has only in-frame clones and leaves some out. The sample has about 1 million clones; about 74% are singletons. Sample: memory CD4+ T cells sorted from blood. Subset described: CD45RA-negative fraction. These receptors came from a man between 18 and 29 years old in good health.

CDR3 bases: TGTGCCAGCAGTGGGACTAGCGGTCAACAGACCCAGTACTTC. It codes for CASSGTSGQQTQYF. The chain has TRBV2 and TRBJ2-5; 10 nucleotides agree with TRBD2. The CDR3 loop spans 14 amino acids. Germline CDR1 and CDR2: SNHLY and FYNNEI. The junction had 5 bases not matched to a gene; V was cut back by 4 bases and J by 6 bases.

This chain links TRBV2 with TRBJ1-4; TRBD1 might be the D (5 bases). This CDR3 comprises 12 residues. The germline V gene encodes CDR1 SNHLY and CDR2 FYNNEI. V was shortened by 6 bases and J by 4 bases, with 6 bases between the two germline ends. DNA for the CDR3: TGTGCCAGCAGGACAGATAATGAAAAACTGTTTTTT. Its translation: CASRTDNEKLFF.

This clone has a count of ten or more. The chain has TRBV11-2 and TRBJ2-3; TRBD2 matches 8 bases. The CDR3 length is 16 residues. The trim removed 2 bases at V and 0 bases at J, leaving 4 bases unmatched. Germline V CDR1 and CDR2: SGHAT, FQNNGV. Written as DNA, the CDR3 is TGTGCCAGCAGCTTAAAGGAGCGGGGGAGCACAGATACGCAGTATTTT. This sequence encodes CASSLKERGSTDTQYF.

This clone has more than one count but fewer than ten. V and J are TRBV6-6 and TRBJ2-6; the match to TRBD1 covers 7 bases. V was clipped by 10 bases and J by 0 bases; unmatched bases: 6. The CDR3 covers 15 residues. Per germline, CDR1 MNHNY and CDR2 SVGAGI (reference sequence). CDR3 sequence (DNA): TGTGCCACTGGGACAGAGAGCTCTGGGGCCAACGTCCTGACTTTC. Residues: CATGTESSGANVLTF.

The sample holds one count of this clone. The CDR3 protein is CASSALGNTIYF. DNA of the CDR3: TGCGCCAGCAGCGCGTTGGGGAACACCATATATTTT. The chain joins TRBV5-1 to TRBJ1-3; D ambiguous. The CDR3 extends over 12 amino acids. Trimming stripped 4 bases from V and 7 bases from J, with 9 bases between. The V gene's germline CDR1 is SGHRS and CDR2 YFSETQ.

The chain employs TRBV6-1 and TRBJ1-2; D is undetermined. The CDR3 runs to 12 residues. Trimming took 2 bases from V and 7 from J, leaving 8 bases between them. Germline CDR1 is MNHNS and CDR2 is SASEGT. The CDR3 spells CASSERQFGYTF. Written as DNA, the CDR3 is TGTGCCAGCAGTGAACGGCAGTTTGGCTACACCTTC.

In its sample, this clone was seen once. The chain is built from TRBV12-5 and TRBJ2-7, with 8 bases lining up with TRBD2. J was trimmed by 2 bases and V by 0 bases; bases with no gene match: 6. CDR3 length: 16 residues. CDR1 and CDR2 (germline): LGHNT, FRNRAP. CDR3 sequence: CASGLVQLADPYEQYF. The CDR3, as DNA: TGTGCTAGTGGTTTGGTACAACTAGCGGACCCCTACGAGCAGTACTTC.

This clone was counted only a few times. V and J are TRBV5-8 and TRBJ2-7; no clear D gene. CDR1 and CDR2 (germline): SGHTS, YDEGEE. This CDR3 contains 11 residues. V was pared by 0 bases and J by 6 bases, with 4 bases between. This CDR3 reads CASSLALEQYF. CDR3 DNA sequence: TGTGCCAGCAGCTTGGCCCTCGAGCAGTACTTC.

The V and J genes are TRBV9 and TRBJ1-4; D is unresolved. The CDR3 is made up of 14 amino acids. Germline CDR1 is SGDLS and CDR2 is YYNGEE. V was trimmed by 0 bases and J by 10 bases, leaving 13 bases between them. CDR3 in amino acids: CASSVEDSSAKLFF. CDR3 nucleotides: TGTGCCAGCAGCGTAGAGGACTCATCCGCAAAACTGTTTTTT.

The chain couples TRBV5-4 to TRBJ2-7; 9 bases line up with TRBD1. V shed 9 bases and J 5 bases; nucleotides not matched to a gene: 15. The CDR3 length is 15 residues. Germline CDR1 SGHNT, CDR2 YYREEE (reference sequence). DNA for the CDR3: TGTGCCACCGACCCTATGGGACAGGGTACCCACGAGCAGTACTTC. This encodes CATDPMGQGTHEQYF.

The V and J genes are TRBV28 and TRBJ1-1; D not certain. The V gene's germline CDR1 is MDHEN and CDR2 SYDVKM. CDR3 length: 14 amino acids. The V gene lost 5 bases and the J gene lost 4 bases, with 14 bases spanning the gap. The DNA of the CDR3 is TGTGCCAGCAGTCCTGGGAACCATCGCACTGAAGCTTTCTTT. Amino acids: CASSPGNHRTEAFF.

This chain joins TRBV13 and TRBJ2-5; D unclear. The CDR3 has 18 amino acids. Germline CDR1 PRHDT, CDR2 FYEKMQ (reference sequence). Trimming left V 0 bases short and J 5 bases short, with 22 bases between. CDR3 region: CASSLGRRKEHERETQYF. In DNA form, the CDR3 reads TGTGCCAGCAGCTTAGGCCGAAGGAAAGAGCACGAGAGGGAGACCCAGTACTTC.

The rearrangement uses TRBV5-1 and TRBJ1-1; no definite D call. The germline V gene has CDR1 SGHRS and CDR2 YFSETQ. This CDR3 has 13 residues. V lost 1 base, J lost 6 bases, and 10 bases lay in between. The CDR3 here is CASSLFEGSEAFF. DNA for the CDR3: TGCGCCAGCAGCTTGTTTGAGGGTTCTGAAGCTTTCTTT.

The chain employs TRBV29-1 and TRBJ2-3, with no clear D. V was trimmed by 7 bases and J by 0 bases, leaving 14 bases between them. Per germline, CDR1 SQVTM and CDR2 ANQGSEA. The CDR3 extends over 14 amino acids. CDR3 coding DNA: TGCAGCGCCCGTAAACTATCGAGCACAGATACGCAGTATTTT. Translating gives CSARKLSSTDTQYF.

This chain connects TRBV10-3 to TRBJ2-2; 8 nucleotides match TRBD2. This CDR3 has 17 residues. The V and J ends lost 4 bases and 0 bases, in that order; junction bases with no gene match: 7. Germline CDR1 and CDR2: ENHRY and SYGVKD. CDR3 nucleotides: TGTGCCATCAGTGGAACCCGCGGGGGGCCGAACACCGGGGAGCTGTTTTTT. Translating gives CAISGTRGGPNTGELFF.

Only one count was recorded for this clone. Other DNA sequences in the sample encode the same CDR3. The J gene is TRBJ2-5, the V gene TRBV11-2, with TRBD2 identical over 8 bases. After removal of 5 bases from V and 0 bases from J, the junction contained 5 bases not matched to a gene. The germline CDR1 and CDR2 sequences are SGHAT and FQNNGV. The CDR3 covers 15 residues. The CDR3 DNA is TGTGCCAGCAGCGCCTTACTAGCGGACCAAGAGACCCAGTACTTC. Translated: CASSALLADQETQYF.

This clone was counted between two and nine times. V usage is TRBV11-1 and J usage is TRBJ1-2; TRBD1 aligns across 8 bases. Germline CDR1 reads SGHAT; CDR2 reads FQDESV (reference sequence). V was pared by 1 base and J by 6 bases, with 4 bases of the junction left unmatched. The CDR3 is made up of 14 amino acids. The CDR3 DNA reads as TGTGCCAGCAGCTTAGGGACAGGGAGCGATGGCTACACCTTC. Its protein product is CASSLGTGSDGYTF.

The chain couples TRBV10-1 to TRBJ2-2; D gene ambiguous. The length of the CDR3 is 15 residues. The germline V gene has CDR1 WNHNN and CDR2 SYGVQD (reference sequence). Trimming pared 0 bases from V and 7 bases from J, leaving 12 bases between. In DNA, the CDR3 is TGCGCCAGCAGTGAGTCACCGTGGTACAACGGGGAGCTGTTTTTT. Translated: CASSESPWYNGELFF.

Turning to this clone: Other DNA sequences in the same sample also yield this CDR3. J is TRBJ2-2 and V is TRBV5-4; D is unclear. This CDR3 is built from 15 residues. The V gene lost 0 bases and the J gene lost 2 bases, with 8 bases spanning the gap. Germline CDR1 SGHNT, CDR2 YYREEE (reference sequence). The CDR3 DNA follows: TGTGCCAGCAGCTTGGCCGGCCCAAACACCGGGGAGCTGTTTTTT. This gives the protein CASSLAGPNTGELFF.

The V call is TRBV11-2, the J call TRBJ2-1; 9 nucleotides align to TRBD2. Germline V CDR1 and CDR2: SGHAT, FQNNGV. V trimming: 5 bases; J trimming: 1 base; junction bases outside the gene matches: 9. This CDR3 has 17 amino acids. This chain's CDR3 is CASSPFGRGGSYNEQFF. DNA for the CDR3: TGTGCCAGCAGCCCTTTCGGGCGGGGGGGGTCCTACAATGAGCAGTTCTTC.

This clone was seen once. This chain connects TRBV18 to TRBJ2-3, with a weak D call TRBD2 (6 bases). Germline CDR1 is KGHSH and CDR2 is LQKENI. This CDR3 contains 15 residues. Deletions cut 4 bases from V and 2 bases from J, with 13 bases between. The CDR3 region is CASSRDSGNTDTQYF. The DNA for the CDR3 is TGTGCCAGCTCACGGGATAGCGGAAACACAGATACGCAGTATTTT.

This clone was seen a few times. V gene TRBV4-3 combines with J gene TRBJ2-6; the match to TRBD1 covers 11 bases. The CDR3 is 21 amino acids. Trimming at V came to 0 bases and at J to 3 bases, leaving 13 bases not matched to a gene. The germline V gene has CDR1 LGHNA and CDR2 YSLEER. In nucleotides, the CDR3 is TGCGCCAGCAGCCAAGATCTTCCCCGGGACAGGGGGTCGAGTGGGGCCAACGTCCTGACTTTC. Translated: CASSQDLPRDRGSSGANVLTF.

This chain links TRBV5-1 with TRBJ2-2; possible D gene TRBD2, 6 bases. Trimming removed 6 bases at V and 4 bases at J, with 16 bases between. This CDR3 is built from 15 residues. Germline lookup yields CDR1 SGHRS and CDR2 YFSETQ. The CDR3 region is CASTLGPGGTGELFF. In DNA, the CDR3 is TGCGCCAGCACCCTGGGGCCCGGGGGCACCGGGGAGCTGTTTTTT. The full variable domain, completed using reference TRBV5-1 and TRBJ2-2, is KAGVTQTPRYLIKTRGQQVTLSCSPISGHRSVSWYQQTPGQGLQFLFEYFSETQRNKGNFPGRFSGRQFSNSRSEMNVSTLELGDSALYLCASTLGPGGTGELFFGEGSRLTVL.